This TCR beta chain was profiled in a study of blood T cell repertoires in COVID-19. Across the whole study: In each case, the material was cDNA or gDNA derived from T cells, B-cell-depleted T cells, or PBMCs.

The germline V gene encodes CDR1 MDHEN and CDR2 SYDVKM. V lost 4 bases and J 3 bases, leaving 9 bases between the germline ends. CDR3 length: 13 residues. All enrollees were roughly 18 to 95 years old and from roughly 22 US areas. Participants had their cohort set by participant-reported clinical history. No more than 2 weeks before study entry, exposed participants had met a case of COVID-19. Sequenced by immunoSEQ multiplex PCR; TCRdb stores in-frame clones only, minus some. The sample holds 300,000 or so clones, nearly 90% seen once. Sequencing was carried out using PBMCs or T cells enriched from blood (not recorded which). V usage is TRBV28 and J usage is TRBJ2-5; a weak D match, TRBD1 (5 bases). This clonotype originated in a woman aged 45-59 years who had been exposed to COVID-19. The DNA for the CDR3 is TGTGCCAGCAGTTCCTCGACAGAAGAGACCCAGTACTTC. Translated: CASSSSTEETQYF.